This T cell receptor (beta chain) comes out of a study of blood T cell repertoires in COVID-19 (dated by TCRdb to about 2020). Concerning the study at large: Samples covering the acute and convalescent phases of COVID-19 were provided by collaborators in the United States, Italy and Spain. The prospective study material was composed of cDNA or gDNA derived from T cells, B-cell-depleted T cells, or PBMCs. The dataset comprised deeply sampled blood TCRbeta repertoires from subjects exposed to, actively infected with, or recovered from COVID-19. The repertoires were made available in a free public database intended to serve as a resource for research on the immune response to SARS-CoV-2. Samples were obtained from the ongoing ImmuneRACE study (first 160 participants) and from roughly 1,300 subjects provided by 6 global collaborators. Nearly every sample came with metadata listing a de-identified subject ID, COVID-19 status, age in years and sex. Where available, HLA class I and class II types were taken from metadata supplied by the sample provider and were not determined by assay-based typing. The research as a whole found: The amount of clinical and demographic metadata varied by source and participant and was provided uncurated.

CDR1 and CDR2 are drawn from the germline V gene: KGHSH, LQKENI. Counted from cysteine to phenylalanine, this CDR3 has 16 amino acids. Only the CDR3 part of the read is kept: 48 bases, read in frame from the first base. Trimming removed 0 bases from V and 2 bases from J, leaving 14 bases between the germline ends. In the prospective study, participants were 18 to 89 years old, resided in about two dozen geographic areas of the United States, and were enrolled through a virtual design. To assign participants to cohorts, the prospective study relied on clinical history that participants themselves reported in a screening survey and a study questionnaire. Each participant in the prospective study had whole blood, serum and a nasopharyngeal or oropharyngeal swab collected by mobile phlebotomists. Prospective study participants could optionally give additional blood draws and questionnaires over an approximately two-month period. Before DNA extraction, prospective study blood samples were shipped either frozen or at room temperature.

TCRbeta CDR3 regions were amplified from genomic DNA by means of the immunoSEQ Assay, a bias-controlled multiplex PCR. On the study's bioinformatics: Within the assay, amplification of reference gene primers was used to estimate how many nucleated cells each sample contained. To quantify the absolute abundance of each unique TCRbeta CDR3 rearrangement, sequence reads were collapsed and filtered. Productive Simpson clonality was computed per sample as the square root of Simpson's diversity index over productive rearrangements. TCRdb limited this immuneACCESS table to in-frame rearrangements with V and J called. A share of clones is missing; checked studies link under half to unresolved V genes, and the rest is unexplained. V, J and clone size were drawn from that table, and D and trimming were deduced from the DNA. The sample records about 200,000 clones, nearly 90% of which are singletons. The ten largest clones capture 4% of the sample.

This clone was observed a few times. The specificity of this receptor is unknown. Qualities for individual bases were not recorded, and no much larger clone is one base off. Specimen: PBMCs or T cells enriched from blood (not recorded which). This chain joins TRBV18 to TRBJ2-7, with TRBD1 tentatively as D gene (6 bases match). This receptor was obtained from a woman under 40 with acute COVID-19. The DNA reads TGTGCCAGCTCACCACCCCAGGGGCTGGGTACCTACGAGCAGTACTTC. Translated, it reads CASSPPQGLGTYEQYF.